This entry features one TCR beta chain sequence. The target of this receptor is not known. Per-base quality was not reported, and no clone a single base away is much larger than it. Peripheral blood CD8+ and CD4+ T cells from healthy donors, Susac syndrome patients and multiple sclerosis patients were profiled by high-throughput TCR beta sequencing. Recently defined diagnostic criteria for definite or probable disease were met by the Susac syndrome patients. Bulk CD8+ and CD4+ T cells were purified by magnetic negative isolation, whereas CD8+ TEMRA cells were enriched by FACS. Blood was drawn into EDTA tubes, processed within 24 hours, and PBMCs were isolated by density gradient centrifugation. PBMCs intended for TCR sequencing were cryopreserved in liquid nitrogen and were subsequently thawed in a 37 degrees C water bath. The sorted or isolated CD4+, CD8+ and CD8+ TEMRA cells had a purity of 90% or higher.

RNA was extracted using the RNeasy kit, and roughly 0.45 to 1 ug of the RNA was reverse transcribed with random hexamers. The immunoSEQ multiplex PCR assay, covering 54 Vbeta and 13 Jbeta segments, was used to amplify TCR beta CDR3 regions. To correct PCR amplification bias, a synthetic template baseline was used for both primer optimization and computational correction. The authors' analysis ran thus. Only productive sequences were kept, with reads annotated to V, D and J genes according to IMGT and analyzed in immunoSEQ Analyzer. Clonality was computed as one minus Shannon entropy normalized by log2 of the number of productive unique sequences. Public and private clones were assessed among the 100 most prevalent clones of each patient and control. Clones were defined as Susac-specific when absent from the healthy and MS cohorts, from some 1,100 published viral clones and from other ImmuneACCESS disease sequences. The public reads were run again by TCRdb, first through fastp at Q25 and then through MiXCR, and only productive beta chains were kept. Under each unique CDR3 protein, matching rows form one entry showing the most common genes and DNA. The V and J calls were determined by TCRdb, not by the authors. For this sample there are 85,000 to 120,000 distinct CDR3 sequences; 94% appear just once. The ten largest clones add up to roughly 0.38% of the sample.

CDR1 and CDR2 are read off the germline V gene as KGHSH and LQKENI. Inclusive of the bounding cysteine and phenylalanine, the CDR3 is 14 residues long. Just the 42-base CDR3 DNA is kept, in frame starting at base 1. V is pruned by 3 bases and J by 6 bases, leaving 5 bases of the junction without a gene match. This sample is part of a study of CD8 T cells in Susac syndrome (dated by TCRdb to 2018 to 2020). Background for the entire study: Among the sequenced Susac syndrome patients, roughly six had clinically active disease and 8 or 9 were in clinical remission. At blood withdrawal, Susac syndrome patients were therapy-naive, treated with corticosteroids (with IVIg additionally given to some), or treated with IVIg alone. Repertoire sequencing was used to test whether CD8+ T cell activation and differentiation in Susac syndrome was antigen driven. Clonality of the CD8+ T cell repertoire was compared between roughly twelve healthy donors, roughly 14 Susac syndrome patients and 15 multiple sclerosis patients. Beyond this particular receptor, the publication reports: The number of individuals in the TCR sequencing and HLA analysis was acknowledged as relatively small. Looking at Susac-specific public clones, the researchers identified some 15 in the total CD8+ repertoire and several in the CD8+ TEMRA repertoire. Clonal expansion was observed in Susac syndrome CD8+ repertoires, with the highest expansion in CD8+ TEMRA cells and greater expansion in clinically active than in remitting patients.

Sequencing was carried out using CD8+ T cells from PBMCs. The source of this sequence is a human donor with Susac syndrome. The chain is made from TRBV18 and TRBJ1-2; 9 bases in the middle match TRBD1. The CDR3 reads as follows: CASSPRDREDGYTF. The sequence in DNA is TGTGCCAGCTCACCGAGGGACAGGGAAGATGGCTACACCTTC.